This T cell receptor (beta chain) was recorded in a study of PD-1 blockade in mismatch repair-deficient tumors. Notes on the study in general: Rapid post-treatment expansion, then contraction, generally preceding radiologic response, marked tumor-resident clones.

Concerning this clone itself: Its specificity is unknown.

Using immunoSEQ multiplex PCR, the repertoire was profiled, and TCRdb retains in-frame clones only, with some absent. The repertoire holds some 100,000 clones, with 70% to 85% as singletons. With V trimmed by 3 bases and J by 5 bases, 5 bases remained unmatched. The germline V gene encodes CDR1 SNHLY and CDR2 FYNNEI. CDR3 length: 14 amino acids. V usage is TRBV2 and J usage is TRBJ2-7, with 9 bases aligning to TRBD2. The receptor was derived from an adult with mismatch repair-deficient cancer. The specimen was peripheral blood, collected about eight months after starting pembrolizumab. CDR3 amino acids: CASSEASGNHEQYF. The CDR3 DNA is TGTGCCAGCAGTGAGGCTAGCGGGAACCACGAGCAGTACTTC.